This is a list of T cell receptor beta chains from one sample in a study of PD-1 blockade in classical Hodgkin lymphoma. Here immunoSEQ multiplex PCR was the method, and the copy in TCRdb shows in-frame clones only, minus some. Of roughly 20,000 clones in the sample, about nine tenths were seen once. The sequencing used peripheral blood mononuclear cells (PBMCs), collected before the second cycle of nivolumab. These receptor sequences come from a human donor with classical Hodgkin lymphoma. The CDR3 runs from the conserved cysteine through the conserved F or W. The D gene is left open where the match is weak. Part of the rows lack a size; the others show once, few, many or a class for expanded clones.

clone_size	v_call	cdr3_length	j_call	d_call	cdr3_nt	cdr3_aa
NA	TRBV7-9	14	TRBJ1-6	TRBD1	TGTGCCAGCAGCACAGGACAGGGGGTTTCACCCCTCCACTTT	CASSTGQGVSPLHF
NA	TRBV6-1	14	TRBJ2-7	NA	TGTGCCAGCAGTACCAAGGGGGGGGCTTACGAGCAGTACTTC	CASSTKGGAYEQYF
NA	TRBV18	13	TRBJ1-1	NA	TGTGCCAGCTCCCCGGGGATGAACACTGAAGCTTTCTTT	CASSPGMNTEAFF
NA	TRBV5-1	15	TRBJ2-5	NA	TGCGCCAGCAGCTTGGATGGGGGGGCGTCAGAGACCCAGTACTTC	CASSLDGGASETQYF
NA	TRBV7-8	12	TRBJ2-5	TRBD1	TGTGCCACCAGGGGGCTGGGGAAGACCCAGTACTTC	CATRGLGKTQYF
NA	TRBV11-2	15	TRBJ2-2	NA	TGTGCCAGCAGCTTGACTCCCGATAACACCGGGGAGCTGTTTTTT	CASSLTPDNTGELFF
few	TRBV9	13	TRBJ2-3	NA	TGTGCCACCAGCGGCCCGGCGCTAGATACGCAGTATTTT	CATSGPALDTQYF
NA	TRBV7-2	17	TRBJ2-3	TRBD1	TGTGCCAGCAGCGGGGGACAGGGATTCGCTAGCACAGATACGCAGTATTTT	CASSGGQGFASTDTQYF
NA	TRBV9	16	TRBJ2-1	TRBD1	TGTGCCAGCAGCTTAGACAGGGGTGGTGTGGGCAATGAGCAGTTCTTC	CASSLDRGGVGNEQFF
NA	TRBV5-4	12	TRBJ1-3	NA	TGTGCCAGCAGCTCATTTGGAAACACCATATATTTT	CASSSFGNTIYF
NA	TRBV5-1	14	TRBJ2-5	NA	TGCGCCAGCAGCGTCACGGGCCAGCAAGAGACCCAGTACTTC	CASSVTGQQETQYF
NA	TRBV9	15	TRBJ2-3	NA	TGTGCCAGCAAAGGAGGGGCGGGGCCCACAGATACGCAGTATTTT	CASKGGAGPTDTQYF
once	TRBV4-2	16	TRBJ2-5	TRBD2	TGTGCCAGCAGCCAAGAGTTGTCGGGGGGGCCGGAGACCCAGTACTTC	CASSQELSGGPETQYF
NA	TRBV6-6	14	TRBJ1-1	NA	TGTGCCAGCAGGGGGGACGGGGAGAACACTGAAGCTTTCTTT	CASRGDGENTEAFF
few	TRBV11-2	18	TRBJ2-1	NA	TGTGCCAGCAGCTTAGGTCGGAAAACACTTACTAACTACAATGAGCAGTTCTTC	CASSLGRKTLTNYNEQFF
NA	TRBV5-1	17	TRBJ2-3	TRBD1	TGCGCCAGCAGCTGGGCTACCGGGACAGGGGTCCCAGATACGCAGTATTTT	CASSWATGTGVPDTQYF